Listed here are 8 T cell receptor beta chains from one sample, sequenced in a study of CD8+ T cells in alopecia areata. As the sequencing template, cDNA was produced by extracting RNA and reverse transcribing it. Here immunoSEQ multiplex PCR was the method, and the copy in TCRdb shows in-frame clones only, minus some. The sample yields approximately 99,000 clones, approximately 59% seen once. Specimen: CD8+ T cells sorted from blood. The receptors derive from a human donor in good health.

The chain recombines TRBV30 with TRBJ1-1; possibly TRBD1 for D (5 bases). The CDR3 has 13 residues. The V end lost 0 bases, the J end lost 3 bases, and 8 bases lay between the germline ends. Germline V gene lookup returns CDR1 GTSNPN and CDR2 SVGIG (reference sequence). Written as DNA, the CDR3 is TGTGCCTGGAGTGTGGGACCGCACACTGAAGCTTTCTTT. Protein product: CAWSVGPHTEAFF.

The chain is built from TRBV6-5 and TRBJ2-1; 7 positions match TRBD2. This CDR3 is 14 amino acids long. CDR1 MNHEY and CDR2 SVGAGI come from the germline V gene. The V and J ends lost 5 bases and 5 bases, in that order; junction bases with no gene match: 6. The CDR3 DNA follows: TGTGCCAGCAGTCGCCGGGACTACAACAATGAGCAGTTCTTC. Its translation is CASSRRDYNNEQFF.

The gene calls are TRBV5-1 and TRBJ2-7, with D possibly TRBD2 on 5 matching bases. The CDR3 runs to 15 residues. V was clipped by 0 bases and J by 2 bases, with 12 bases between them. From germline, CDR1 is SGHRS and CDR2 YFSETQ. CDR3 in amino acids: CASSLDGETTYEQYF. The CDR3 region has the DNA TGCGCCAGCAGCTTGGATGGGGAGACCACCTACGAGCAGTACTTC.

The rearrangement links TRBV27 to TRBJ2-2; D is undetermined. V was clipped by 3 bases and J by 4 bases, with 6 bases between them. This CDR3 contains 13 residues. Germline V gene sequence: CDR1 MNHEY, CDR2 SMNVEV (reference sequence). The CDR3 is CASSFLGTGELFF. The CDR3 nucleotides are TGTGCCAGCAGTTTTCTCGGCACCGGGGAGCTGTTTTTT.

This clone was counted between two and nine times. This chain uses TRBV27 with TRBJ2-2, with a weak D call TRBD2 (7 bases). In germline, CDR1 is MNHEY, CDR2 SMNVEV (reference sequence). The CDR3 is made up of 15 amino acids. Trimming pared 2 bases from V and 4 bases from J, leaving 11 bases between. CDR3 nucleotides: TGTGCCAGCAGTTTAGCGGGGGCGGGCACCGGGGAGCTGTTTTTT. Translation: CASSLAGAGTGELFF.

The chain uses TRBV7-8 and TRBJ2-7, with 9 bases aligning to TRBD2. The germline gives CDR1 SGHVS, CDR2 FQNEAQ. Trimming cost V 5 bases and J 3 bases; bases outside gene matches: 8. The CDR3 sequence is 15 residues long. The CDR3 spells CASSRGAGGLYEQYF. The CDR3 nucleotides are TGTGCCAGCAGCCGTGGGGCGGGGGGGCTCTACGAGCAGTACTTC.

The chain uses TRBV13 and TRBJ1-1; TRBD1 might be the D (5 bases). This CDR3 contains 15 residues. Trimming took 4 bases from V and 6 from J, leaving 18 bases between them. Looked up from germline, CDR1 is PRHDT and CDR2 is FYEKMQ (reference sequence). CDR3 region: CASSSEGRETPEAFF. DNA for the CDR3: TGTGCCAGCAGCTCTGAGGGACGGGAAACTCCTGAAGCTTTCTTT. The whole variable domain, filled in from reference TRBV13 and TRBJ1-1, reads AAGVIQSPRHLIKEKRETATLKCYPIPRHDTVYWYQQGPGQDPQFLISFYEKMQSDKGSIPDRFSAQQFSDYHSELNMSSLELGDSALYFCASSSEGRETPEAFFGQGTRLTVV.

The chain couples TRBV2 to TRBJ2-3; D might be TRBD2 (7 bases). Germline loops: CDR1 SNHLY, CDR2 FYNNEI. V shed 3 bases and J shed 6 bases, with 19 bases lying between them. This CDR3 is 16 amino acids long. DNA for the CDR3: TGTGCCAGCAGTGACTTCGCGGGGGCGGTCGAGGATACGCAGTATTTT. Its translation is CASSDFAGAVEDTQYF.